This T cell receptor (beta chain) stems from a study of cytomegalovirus exposure and HLA in healthy donors (dated by TCRdb to about 2017). In terms of the full investigation: According to an earlier analysis of several hundred of the donors, 150 million to 200 million T cells yielded 90 million to 140 million unique TCR beta sequences and about 300 Gb of sequence data. Approximately 310 gigabases of sequencing data and some 85 million unique TCR sequences were included in an early release covering several hundred HLA-typed donors. Of the roughly 430 genotyped donors, 81% fell in the genetic ancestry cluster associated with self-reported Caucasian donors. The study aimed to test whether cataloging public T cell receptors could reveal signatures of past pathogen exposure. The T cell repertoires of some 700 subjects were profiled by immunosequencing and related to cytomegalovirus serostatus. Besides the first cohort of approximately 710 subjects, a separate validation cohort made up of over 95 different subjects was used. High-throughput TCR immunosequencing, statistical association of individual TCRs with disease status, and machine learning were combined to predict cytomegalovirus infection status. In a later analysis, previously published TCR beta repertoires from about 640 donors were re-analyzed and high-resolution HLA genotyping was added so that TCR occurrence patterns could be studied. In the later analysis, no new phenotypic data were used to find candidate immune exposures; instead, reliance was placed on TCR beta sequences and their occurrence across donors. In an earlier analysis of 587 of the donors, high-throughput TCR beta sequencing was used to judge whether each TCR beta V gene segment behaved as functional or pseudogenic. Donor age, sex, ethnicity and CMV serostatus were compiled together with the repertoire data. A later genetic analysis used genome-wide SNP genotypes for about 65% of the 666 donors, treating that subset as a discovery cohort. Every discovery cohort repertoire had been produced on one sequencing platform. HLA typing covered class I and class II loci at four-digit resolution. The number of typed donors differed by locus: about 620-630 for A, B, C, DRB1 and DQB1; approximately 520 for DQA1; over 600 for DPA1; and some 430 for DPB1. About five DR-DQ haplotypes were treated as single units for association and clustering because of strong linkage in the cohort. Across some 400 genotyped donors of the cohort, an average of roughly 250,000 unique TCR beta nucleotide sequences per donor were sequenced, and 15% to 20% of those sequences were non-productive. The paper as a whole reports these results and caveats: In a later analysis, HLA-associated TCR beta chains were found to be more clonally expanded and to have lower generation probabilities than equally common non-associated chains. In a later analysis, TCR association rates were found to vary across HLA loci, with the most associated TCRs seen for DRB1 alleles and the fewest for HLA-C alleles. A further reported finding was that TCR beta sequences accurately predicted the HLA-A and HLA-B alleles for most subjects in the first cohort. The classifier was reported to diagnose cytomegalovirus status with high specificity and sensitivity in both the original and validation cohorts. Because counts were too low, seventeen rarely observed V segments, including chromosome 9 orphons, were excluded from the earlier analysis of about 500 of the donors. According to a later analysis, parvovirus B19, influenza, CMV and Epstein-Barr virus appeared linked to several top co-occurrence clusters. An earlier analysis of around 500 of the donors showed that most TCR beta V segments appeared in productive rearrangements either about 90% or about 30% of the time, which broadly matched IMGT annotations. Presence/absence analyses assumed roughly uniform sequencing depth across donors, an assumption that may not hold. The sequencing pipeline was judged likely to have produced a cluster of highly shared sequence variants as a technical artifact. Because HLA typing was missing for some donors at each locus, association tests included only the typed subset. The authors suggested that the approach could potentially be extended to other disease states and immunological phenotypes. A later genetic analysis reported fewer N-insertions in productive TCRs among donors in an Asian-associated ancestry cluster than the roughly 650-donor mean. The only immune exposure information available for the cohort was CMV serostatus. Three of the identified cytomegalovirus-associated TCR beta chains were confirmed in vitro to be specific for cytomegalovirus antigens. Most CMV-associated TCR beta chains appeared to be HLA-restricted in a later analysis, and the HLA associations seemed to be driven largely by CMV exposure. In this cohort, only TCR beta chains were sequenced, and detectable features were limited by the absence of alpha or paired-chain data. An association between a missense DCLRE1C variant and V-gene and J-gene trimming of TCR beta chains was found in a later genetic analysis and replicated in an independent cohort. The 87-base-pair reads could not distinguish some IMGT-functional V segments, including TRBV6-2 and TRBV6-3, so those segments were excluded. Assigning TCR associations to individual alleles was difficult when HLA alleles, especially DR and DQ, strongly co-occurred. Linkage disequilibrium might explain the correlated functional status among segregating V segments, but an unknown experimental factor could not be ruled out. The study gave a list of under 200 TCR beta chains associated with cytomegalovirus. In a later analysis, about 17,000 TCR beta sequences were associated with specific HLA alleles at a false discovery rate of 0.05. Most TCR sequences were seen in very few donors, while some public TCRs were found in many individuals.

To prepare the library, the immunoSEQ multiplex PCR assay was applied. A mixture of 60 forward primers for TCR Vbeta segments and 13 reverse primers for TCR Jbeta segments was used in the multiplex PCR. The CDR3 region of rearranged TCR beta genes was amplified from genomic DNA with a multiplex PCR assay. Amplified TCR beta libraries were sequenced as 87-base-pair reads on the Illumina HiSeq System. The authors' analysis ran thus. Across the 500 to 750 repertoires, a later analysis counted approximately 83 million unique TCR beta chains, around 11 million of which were shared by at least two donors. To remove PCR and sequencing errors, raw reads were error-corrected and collapsed into unique sequences using a nearest-neighbor algorithm that merged closely related sequences. Alignment of CDR3 sequences to IMGT reference sequences was used to assign V, D and J gene segments. Each retained sequence needed at least a six-nucleotide match to both a V gene segment and a J gene segment. Rearrangements were classified as productive when the CDR3 lacked stop codons and remained in frame with V and J, and all other rearrangements were classified as non-productive. CDR3 was defined according to IMGT convention as the region running from the second conserved V-encoded cysteine to the conserved J-encoded phenylalanine. The earlier analysis of about 560 of the donors excluded any sequence lacking an unambiguous match to a single V gene segment. In an earlier analysis of 450 to 750 of the donors, a V segment was called functional when productive rearrangements were above 56.7%, and segregating when the standard deviation between donors exceeded 5%. A statistical classification framework was developed to diagnose cytomegalovirus status using the catalog of TCR beta chain sequences. In a later analysis, TCR nucleotide sequences were compared against IMGT/GENE-DB human TR gene sequences so that V and J genes could be assigned. In a later analysis, CDR3 sequences and most-parsimonious VDJ recombination scenarios were assigned using the TCRdist pipeline. A later analysis defined each TCR beta chain by its CDR3 amino acid sequence plus V-gene family, and excluded reads lacking a unique V-gene family. To address suspected cross-contamination and a sequencing artifact, a later analysis removed around 600 highly shared, low-generation-probability nucleotide sequences. A later analysis calculated a clonal expansion index for each public chain from normalized within-repertoire ranks of inferred template counts. A later analysis computed generation probabilities with a VDJ recombination model fitted to out-of-frame rearrangements, and checked the results against IGoR. Hypergeometric tests were used in a later analysis to score TCR-TCR, TCR-HLA and TCR-CMV co-occurrence, with a repertoire-size bias correction applied to the TCR pairs. A later analysis estimated false discovery rates by permuting HLA or CMV assignments 20 times. In a later analysis, co-occurring TCRs were grouped using DBSCAN, with TCRdist sequence similarity added in when clustering inside HLA-allele-positive subsets. For co-occurrence clustering, repertoires with fewer than 30,000 or more than 120,000 public chains were excluded, along with roughly 5 repertoires with anomalous nucleotide sharing. TCRdb's version of the immuneACCESS table is confined to in-frame rearrangements and falls short of the full clone set. An unresolved V gene accounts for under half of the shortfall where checked; the remainder is of unknown origin. V and J calls and clone size are given by that table; D and trimming were obtained from the DNA. The sample contains 99,000 or so clones, around 80% of them found a single time. Over 15% of the sample rests with the top ten.

Taken from cysteine to phenylalanine, the CDR3 has 16 residues. Of all the DNA, just the CDR3 is kept, 48 bases in frame from base 1. V and J are trimmed by 5 bases and 2 bases, and the gene matches miss 7 bases of the junction. Taken from the germline V gene (reference sequence), the CDR1 and CDR2 loops are SEHNR and FQNEAQ. To note about this clone: The antigen it recognizes is unknown. Qualities for individual bases were not recorded, and no much larger clone is one base off.

The cohort comprised some 730 healthy bone marrow donors. At the time of sampling, all cohort members were nominally healthy, though unrecorded immune exposures were likely present. The donor tested CMV seropositive and was one of the 289 seropositive cohort members. A peripheral blood sample was provided by each donor, and peripheral blood mononuclear cells were used for TCR beta sequencing. Genomic DNA was extracted from the blood cell samples with the Qiagen DNeasy Blood Extraction Kit. The material sequenced was PBMCs. The receptor's source is a man aged 60 to 75 in good health and CMV-seropositive. Recombination connected TRBV7-9 to TRBJ1-4; the junction holds 8 bases that match TRBD1. In nucleotides, the sequence is TGTGCCAGCAGCCACGACAGGGGCAATACTAATGAAAAACTGTTTTTT. Its amino acids are CASSHDRGNTNEKLFF. Where the CDR3 stops, the reference TRBV7-9 and TRBJ1-4 genes take over; the full variable domain is DTGVSQNPRHKITKRGQNVTFRCDPISEHNRLYWYRQTLGQGPEFLTYFQNEAQLEKSRLLSDRFSAERPKGSFSTLEIQRTEQGDSAMYLCASSHDRGNTNEKLFFGSGTQLSVL.